The clone carrying this TCR beta chain was detected many times. The CDR3 contains 17 residues. Source study methods: Amplification of reference gene primers was used by the study to estimate nucleated cell counts. Measured with immunoSEQ multiplex PCR; TCRdb has only the in-frame clones, and not every one. D and trimming come from the DNA, and the V and J calls and clone size come from that table. The sample shows over 350,000 clones, approximately 90% of them seen only once. The data are from a study of blood T cell repertoires in COVID-19. Overall study: Acute-phase and convalescent COVID-19 samples originated in the United States, Italy and Spain. Nucleic acid was either cDNA or gDNA, and it came from T cells, B-cell-depleted T cells, or PBMCs.

The sequence derives from a woman aged 25 to 45 with active or convalescent COVID-19. The chain has TRBV12-2 and TRBJ1-1; no check of the table's D call, TRBD1, against the DNA was made. TRBV12-2 is classified as a pseudogene. Source material: peripheral blood. The CDR3 DNA reads as TGTGCAAGTCGCTTAGGGCAGGGGGCCCCACCGAACACTGAAGCTTTCTTT. Amino acid sequence: CASRLGQGAPPNTEAFF.